Sequencing of this T cell receptor beta chain was carried out in a study of T cell changes during pregnancy in multiple sclerosis. Assay used: immunoSEQ multiplex PCR; TCRdb lists only in-frame clones, some missing. Of tens of thousands of clones in the sample, roughly 90% are singletons; the top ten hold roughly 0.91%. Germline trimming cut 6 bases from V and 4 bases from J; bases unmatched to any gene: 6. The CDR3 runs 13 residues. Germline values: CDR1 SQVTM, CDR2 ANQGSEA. The input for sequencing was peripheral blood, taken before pregnancy. V usage is TRBV29-1 and J usage is TRBJ2-7, with 10 bases lining up with TRBD2. The receptor's source is a female donor with multiple sclerosis, enrolled in a pregnancy study. CDR3 DNA: TGCAGCGTACTAGCGGGACCGAATTACGAGCAGTACTTC. The encoded protein is CSVLAGPNYEQYF.